This T cell receptor beta chain was captured in a study of CD4 T cells in relation to SARS-CoV-2 and coronaviruses. Study-wide background: TCR beta CDR3s were sequenced after 10-day antigen culture of PBMCs. Convalescent patients had median age roughly 35 years, range 21 to 72. Crossreactive spike epitopes shared across donors were mapped to their HLA restriction. Study-wide results and caveats: Pre-pandemic and post-infection samples never came from the same donor.

Generated by immunoSEQ multiplex PCR, the TCRdb table keeps only in-frame clones and is missing some. Of approximately 36,000 clones in the sample, 77% were seen once. A word on this clone: Antigen unknown.

The CDR3 loop spans 13 amino acids. Germline V gives CDR1 MNHEY, CDR2 SVGAGI. Trimming took off 8 bases at V and 0 bases at J, with 10 bases between the two ends. The sequencing input was memory CD4+ T cells from PBMCs, cultured in vitro. This clonotype was sampled from an adult with COVID-19. This rearrangement joins TRBV6-5 to TRBJ1-1; no clear D gene. CDR3 region: CASAIRVNTEAFF. DNA of the CDR3: TGTGCCAGCGCAATTCGAGTGAACACTGAAGCTTTCTTT.